The rows below give T cell receptor beta chains drawn from one sample of a study of blood T cell repertoires in COVID-19. Method: immunoSEQ multiplex PCR; TCRdb's copy keeps in-frame clones and lacks some. The sample yields 250,000 to 300,000 clones, approximately 86% seen once. The sample comprised peripheral blood. Receptors originate from a woman in her fifties or sixties who had recovered from COVID-19. The CDR3 runs from the conserved cysteine through the conserved F or W. A D gene is named only where the DNA matches it firmly. The listing skips clone size in some rows; elsewhere it reads once, few, many or a size class.

CDR3 protein	CDR3 DNA	J gene	D gene	V gene	clone size
CASSLSPGHISYNEQFF	TGTGCCAGCAGCCTCTCCCCGGGACACATCTCCTACAATGAGCAGTTCTTC	TRBJ2-1	-	TRBV11-2	-
CASSHPTGRRDTQYF	TGCGCCAGCAGTCATCCGACAGGGCGACGAGATACGCAGTATTTT	TRBJ2-3	TRBD1	TRBV23-1	-
CASSLAAGSYEQYF	TGTGCTAGCAGCTTAGCCGCCGGCTCCTACGAGCAGTACTTC	TRBJ2-7	-	TRBV7-7	-
CASTEPTGGARYDTEAFF	TGTGCCAGCACCGAACCGACAGGGGGCGCTCGGTACGACACTGAAGCTTTCTTT	TRBJ1-1	TRBD1	TRBV28	-
CASSLTGGQPQHF	TGCGCCAGCAGCTTGACTGGAGGGCAGCCCCAGCATTTT	TRBJ1-5	-	TRBV5-1	-
CASSQVGGAQGVEQYF	TGCGCCAGCAGCCAAGTAGGGGGAGCACAGGGGGTCGAGCAGTACTTC	TRBJ2-7	TRBD1	TRBV4-3	once
CASAPGQVHNEQFF	TGTGCCAGTGCCCCCGGACAGGTCCACAATGAGCAGTTCTTC	TRBJ2-1	TRBD1	TRBV19	-
CASSQRGQGGGEQFF	TGTGCCAGCAGCCAAAGGGGACAGGGAGGGGGTGAGCAGTTCTTC	TRBJ2-1	TRBD1	TRBV3-1/TRBV3-2	few
CSASSPRGDTEAFF	TGCAGTGCTAGTTCCCCCCGGGGGGACACTGAAGCTTTCTTT	TRBJ1-1	-	TRBV20-1	once
CSVDQGFDYGYTF	TGCAGCGTCGATCAGGGGTTTGACTATGGCTACACCTTC	TRBJ1-2	-	TRBV29-1	-
CASTLSRGASNEQFF	TGTGCCAGCACCCTCAGTCGGGGGGCGAGCAATGAGCAGTTCTTC	TRBJ2-1	-	TRBV11-2	few
CASSLGQVYSNQPQHF	TGTGCCAGTAGTCTCGGACAGGTGTATAGCAATCAGCCCCAGCATTTT	TRBJ1-5	TRBD1	TRBV19	-
CASSPPGGAKNIQYF	TGTGCCAGCAGCCCCCCAGGGGGGGCCAAAAACATTCAGTACTTC	TRBJ2-4	-	TRBV28	-
CASSLVAGDYNEQFF	TGTGCCAGCAGCTTAGTTGCGGGGGACTACAATGAGCAGTTCTTC	TRBJ2-1	TRBD2	TRBV7-9	-
CASSTRSGAGETQYF	TGTGCCAGCAGTACCCGATCAGGGGCAGGGGAGACCCAGTACTTC	TRBJ2-5	-	TRBV6-5	-
CASKFSATETQYF	TGTGCCAGCAAGTTTAGTGCCACCGAGACCCAGTACTTC	TRBJ2-5	-	TRBV12-3/TRBV12-4	once
CAWRGEINWPLHF	TGTGCCTGGAGAGGGGAAATTAATTGGCCCCTCCACTTT	TRBJ1-6	-	TRBV30	-
CASSLGTGSAFF	TGTGCCAGCTCCCTCGGGACCGGGAGTGCTTTCTTT	TRBJ1-1	-	TRBV18	-
CASSPVSGGTLHF	TGTGCCAGCAGCCCAGTTTCTGGAGGAACCCTCCACTTT	TRBJ1-6	-	TRBV7-2	-
CASSLGAGGLSYEQYF	TGTGCCAGCAGCTTAGGAGCGGGGGGCCTCTCCTACGAGCAGTACTTC	TRBJ2-7	TRBD2	TRBV11-2	-
CASSELGQGYNEQFF	TGTGCCAGCAGTGAACTTGGGCAGGGTTACAATGAGCAGTTCTTC	TRBJ2-1	-	TRBV2	-
CASSQDAQLAGETQYF	TGCGCCAGCAGCCAAGACGCCCAGCTAGCCGGGGAGACCCAGTACTTC	TRBJ2-5	-	TRBV4-3	-
CATSRVSGRGNTEAFF	TGTGCCACCAGCAGAGTCTCTGGCCGGGGGAACACTGAAGCTTTCTTT	TRBJ1-1	-	TRBV15	-
CASSQGTAGGACFF	TGTGCCAGCAGCCAAGGAACAGCGGGAGGTGCGTGCTTCTTC	TRBJ2-1	TRBD2	TRBV3-1/TRBV3-2	-
CAWSLPGTRVLYGYTF	TGTGCCTGGAGTCTTCCCGGGACAAGGGTCCTCTATGGCTACACCTTC	TRBJ1-2	-	TRBV30	-
CSVLPDRAGEKLFF	TGCAGCGTCCTCCCAGACAGGGCAGGAGAAAAACTGTTTTTT	TRBJ1-4	TRBD1	TRBV29-1	-
CASSQDLGRGRLNEQFF	TGTGCCAGCAGCCAAGATCTTGGCCGGGGGAGGTTAAATGAGCAGTTCTTC	TRBJ2-1	-	TRBV4-2	-
CASSPRQGASNEQFF	TGTGCCAGCTCACCCAGGCAGGGGGCCTCCAATGAGCAGTTCTTC	TRBJ2-1	TRBD1	TRBV18	-
CASSFSQGPYEQYF	TGTGCCAGCAGTTTTTCACAGGGGCCCTACGAGCAGTACTTC	TRBJ2-7	TRBD1	TRBV27	few
CASSPAGQPIYGYTF	TGTGCCAGCAGTCCCGCGGGACAGCCGATATATGGCTACACCTTC	TRBJ1-2	TRBD1	TRBV2	-
CAWSLGLTVDPEAFF	TGTGCCTGGAGTCTAGGACTCACCGTCGACCCTGAAGCTTTCTTT	TRBJ1-1	-	TRBV30	-
CASSLERGLAGEQYF	TGCGCCAGCAGCTTGGAGAGGGGACTAGCGGGCGAGCAGTACTTC	TRBJ2-7	TRBD2	TRBV5-1	once
CASSFGQGMVTDTQYF	TGTGCCAGCAGCTTCGGACAGGGTATGGTCACAGATACGCAGTATTTT	TRBJ2-3	TRBD1	TRBV5-6	-
CASSFQGDSGNTIYF	TGCGCCAGCAGCTTTCAAGGGGACTCTGGAAACACCATATATTTT	TRBJ1-3	-	TRBV5-1	-
CASSFTGGAADTQYF	TGTGCCAGCAGCTTTACAGGGGGCGCGGCAGATACGCAGTATTTT	TRBJ2-3	TRBD1	TRBV7-3	-
CASSPGTAGRQPQHF	TGTGCCAGCAGCCCGGGGACTGCCGGACGTCAGCCCCAGCATTTT	TRBJ1-5	-	TRBV27	few
CAWSGVSGGETQYF	TGTGCCTGGAGTGGGGTTAGCGGCGGGGAGACCCAGTACTTC	TRBJ2-5	-	TRBV30	-
CAWSPRTGRSPLHF	TGTGCCTGGAGTCCACGGACAGGGCGGTCACCCCTCCACTTT	TRBJ1-6	TRBD1	TRBV30	-
CASGLMAGPYRPDGYTF	TGTGCTAGTGGTTTGATGGCAGGACCGTACAGGCCTGATGGCTACACCTTC	TRBJ1-2	-	TRBV12-5	-
CASSLFGREGAGYGYTF	TGTGCCAGCAGTTTATTCGGCCGCGAGGGGGCCGGGTATGGCTACACCTTC	TRBJ1-2	TRBD1	TRBV27	-
CASNRGGTGELFF	TGTGCCAGCAACAGAGGGGGTACCGGGGAGCTGTTTTTT	TRBJ2-2	-	TRBV6-5	-